These 26 T cell receptor beta chains share one sample of origin, sequenced in a study of identical twins. TCRdb reprocessed the 5' RACE reads via MiXCR and lists one record per CDR3 protein. The sample shows 1.5 million to 2 million distinct CDR3 sequences, about 31% of them seen only once. Material for sequencing was cord blood. These receptors were collected from a newborn girl in good health.

The chain carries TRBV10-3 and TRBJ1-4; 8 bases are shared with TRBD1. The V segment lost 5 bases and the J segment 8 bases; nucleotides outside the gene matches: 4. The CDR3 consists of 13 residues. The germline CDR1 and CDR2 sequences are ENHRY and SYGVKD. DNA for the CDR3: TGTGCCATCAGTACCACAGGGGGAGAAAAACTGTTTTTT. Its protein product is CAISTTGGEKLFF.

The CDR3, as DNA: TGTGCCAGCAGCGTAGCGGGACTAAACAATGAGCAGTTCTTC. It codes for CASSVAGLNNEQFF. The gene calls are TRBV9 and TRBJ2-1; 7 positions match TRBD2. With V trimmed by 0 bases and J by 5 bases, 2 bases remained unmatched. The germline V gene encodes CDR1 SGDLS and CDR2 YYNGEE. There are 14 residues in the CDR3.

This clonotype was counted between two and nine times. The chain combines TRBV2 with TRBJ2-5, with D unresolved. Trimming took off 6 bases at V and 8 bases at J, with 13 bases between the two ends. From germline, CDR1 is SNHLY and CDR2 FYNNEI. The CDR3 sequence is 12 residues long. CDR3 sequence reads: CASSFRTLTQYF. In DNA form, the CDR3 reads TGTGCCAGCAGCTTTCGGACCCTTACCCAGTACTTC.

This sequence joins TRBV29-1 and TRBJ1-2; TRBD1 agrees at 8 bases. V trimming: 5 bases; J trimming: 3 bases; junction bases outside the gene matches: 5. The CDR3 spans 13 residues. Germline assignment: CDR1 SQVTM and CDR2 ANQGSEA. For the CDR3, the DNA is TGCAGCGTTCTGACAGGGGAGGACTATGGCTACACCTTC. This encodes CSVLTGEDYGYTF. Using reference TRBV29-1 and TRBJ1-2 for the parts outside the CDR3, the full variable domain is SAVISQKPSRDICQRGTSLTIQCQVDSQVTMMFWYRQQPGQSLTLIATANQGSEATYESGFVIDKFPISRPNLTFSTLTVSNMSPEDSSIYLCSVLTGEDYGYTFGSGTRLTVV.

This rearrangement joins TRBV2 to TRBJ2-2; D gene ambiguous. Germline V lookup: CDR1 SNHLY, CDR2 FYNNEI. This CDR3 region has 14 residues. V lost 3 bases and J lost 5, with 10 bases in between. CDR3 residues: CASSDRTRTGELFF. The CDR3 bases are TGTGCCAGCAGTGATAGGACCCGAACCGGGGAGCTGTTTTTT.

This clonotype showed up just a few times. The chain links TRBV6-1 to TRBJ2-3; D is undetermined. The V end was cut by 7 bases, the J end by 2 bases, with 7 bases between. This CDR3 contains 12 residues. The germline V gene encodes CDR1 MNHNS and CDR2 SASEGT. The CDR3 protein is CASTTTTDTQYF. CDR3 sequence (DNA): TGTGCCAGCACCACCACCACAGATACGCAGTATTTT.

In its sample, this clonotype was seen a few times. The gene calls are TRBV7-9 and TRBJ2-3; 12 positions agree with TRBD2. The junction had 9 bases not matched to a gene; V was cut back by 5 bases and J by 3 bases. The CDR3 has 17 amino acids. CDR1 SEHNR and CDR2 FQNEAQ come from the germline V gene (reference sequence). The CDR3 loop is CASSPALAGGPTDTQYF. The CDR3 DNA sequence: TGTGCCAGCAGCCCCGCACTAGCGGGGGGACCTACAGATACGCAGTATTTT. Based on the CDR3 plus reference TRBV7-9 and TRBJ2-3, the full variable domain is DTGVSQNPRHKITKRGQNVTFRCDPISEHNRLYWYRQTLGQGPEFLTYFQNEAQLEKSRLLSDRFSAERPKGSFSTLEIQRTEQGDSAMYLCASSPALAGGPTDTQYFGPGTRLTVL.

This clonotype was seen more than once but under ten times. The chain joins TRBV2 to TRBJ1-6; no clear D gene. CDR1 and CDR2 (germline): SNHLY, FYNNEI. The CDR3 is 15 residues long. V lost 6 bases and J 7 bases, leaving 16 bases between the germline ends. CDR3 protein: CASSPRGRENSPLHF. CDR3 nucleotide sequence: TGTGCCAGCAGCCCTCGGGGAAGGGAGAATTCACCCCTCCACTTT.

This clonotype was seen ten or more times. The chain is built from TRBV12-3 or TRBV12-4 and TRBJ2-1; 8 nucleotides line up with TRBD2. The CDR3 spans 15 residues. V was pared by 7 bases and J by 4 bases, with 9 bases of the junction left unmatched. CDR3 protein: CASTRSGGNYNEQFF. CDR3 DNA sequence: TGTGCCAGCACCCGCAGCGGGGGCAATTACAATGAGCAGTTCTTC.

This clonotype was seen only a few times. V usage is TRBV6-4 and J usage is TRBJ2-1; perhaps TRBD2 as D (7 bases). Germline values: CDR1 MRHNA, CDR2 SNTAGT. The CDR3 extends over 15 amino acids. V lost 4 bases and J 7 bases, leaving 17 bases between the germline ends. CDR3 sequence (DNA): TGTGCCAGCAGTGTGATCCGGGGGGCTCTAAATGAGCAGTTCTTC. Translated: CASSVIRGALNEQFF.

The table lists this clonotype with a few counts. This rearrangement joins TRBV7-2 to TRBJ1-5; D unresolved. This CDR3 region has 14 residues. Trimming took 5 bases from V and 3 from J, leaving 11 bases between them. CDR1 is SGHTA, CDR2 FQGNSA, per germline. Here the CDR3 reads CASSPQSPNQPQHF. CDR3 DNA sequence: TGTGCCAGCAGCCCTCAGTCCCCCAATCAGCCCCAGCATTTT.

This chain connects TRBV12-3 or TRBV12-4 to TRBJ1-2; no clear D gene. The CDR3 totals 15 residues. V dropped 3 bases and J dropped 1 base, with 12 bases sitting between them. The CDR3: CASSFGRTNNYGYTF. CDR3 DNA: TGTGCCAGCAGTTTTGGACGGACTAATAACTATGGCTACACCTTC.

As regards this clonotype: A much larger clone lies one base from this, so it may be a read error. The V gene is TRBV7-2, the J gene TRBJ2-7, with 8 nucleotides matching TRBD2. This CDR3 region has 15 residues. Trimming removed 2 bases from V and 3 bases from J; junction bases left unmatched: 6. The germline CDR1 and CDR2 sequences are SGHTA and FQGNSA. The CDR3 sequence is CASSLCGGGHYEQYF. The CDR3 DNA sequence: TGTGCCAGCAGCTTATGCGGCGGGGGGCACTACGAGCAGTACTTC.

This clonotype came up once. This rearrangement joins TRBV27 to TRBJ2-1; 12 bases align to TRBD2. This CDR3 contains 16 residues. J gave up 2 bases and V 8 bases, and 7 bases lay outside the gene matches. In germline, CDR1 is MNHEY, CDR2 SMNVEV (reference sequence). The DNA for the CDR3 is TGTGCCAGCCTCTCTTCTAGCGGGAGGGCCTACAATGAGCAGTTCTTC. Its protein is CASLSSSGRAYNEQFF.

The gene calls are TRBV21-1 and TRBJ2-1; TRBD2 was called by the table and not checked on the DNA. TRBV21-1 is deemed a pseudogene. The CDR3 is 11 residues long. The DNA for the CDR3 is TGTGCCAGAGCGGGAGAGACTGAGCAGTTCTTC. Translated, it gives CARAGETEQFF.

Comments on this clonotype: This may stem from a read error, because a much larger clone lies one nucleotide away. The chain uses TRBV7-2 and TRBJ1-2; no reliable D call. CDR3 length: 12 amino acids. Deletions cut 3 bases from V and 1 base from J, with 3 bases between. Germline V gene lookup returns CDR1 SGHTA and CDR2 FQGNSA. CDR3 residues: CASSFHNYGYTF. The CDR3 DNA reads TGTGCCAGCAGCTTCCATAACTATGGCTACACCTTC.

V and J are TRBV20-1 and TRBJ1-1; D is uncertain. Trimming pared 1 base from V and 1 base from J, leaving 7 bases between. Germline CDR1 reads DFQATT; CDR2 reads SNEGSKA (reference sequence). There are 13 residues in the CDR3. Here the CDR3 reads CSARAVSNTEAFF. CDR3 DNA: TGCAGTGCTAGAGCGGTCTCGAACACTGAAGCTTTCTTT.

This clonotype was seen a handful of times. This sequence joins TRBV6-1 and TRBJ1-2, with D possibly TRBD1 on 5 matching bases. Trimming left V 11 bases short and J 0 bases short, with 13 bases between. Per the germline V gene, CDR1 is MNHNS and CDR2 is SASEGT. The CDR3 is 13 amino acids. The chain's CDR3 is CAGTGSANYGYTF. The DNA for the CDR3 is TGTGCCGGTACAGGATCCGCTAACTATGGCTACACCTTC.

This chain connects TRBV4-1 to TRBJ1-1; 7 bases match TRBD1. Germline lookup yields CDR1 MGHRA and CDR2 YSYEKL. The CDR3 is made up of 14 amino acids. V was clipped by 3 bases and J by 6 bases; unmatched bases: 7. As DNA, the CDR3 is TGCGCCAGCAGCCAGTTCAACAGGGGAGCTGAAGCTTTCTTT. As protein: CASSQFNRGAEAFF.

In its sample, this clonotype was seen a few times. The chain has TRBV20-1 and TRBJ2-3; D gene uncertain. The CDR3 is 13 amino acids. V was pared by 0 bases and J by 2 bases, with 6 bases between. Per the germline V gene, CDR1 is DFQATT and CDR2 is SNEGSKA (reference sequence). The CDR3 region has the DNA TGCAGTGCTAGAGATAAATCCACAGATACGCAGTATTTT. This translates into CSARDKSTDTQYF.

This clonotype occurred many times. V and J are TRBV28 and TRBJ2-5; no firm D call. V lost 8 bases and J lost 4, with 8 bases in between. CDR3 length equals 11 residues. Per the germline V gene, CDR1 is MDHEN and CDR2 is SYDVKM. The CDR3 region is CASGGLETQYF. CDR3 nucleotide sequence: TGTGCCAGCGGTGGATTAGAGACCCAGTACTTC.

This rearrangement joins TRBV10-3 to TRBJ2-7; D gene unclear. The CDR3 is made up of 14 amino acids. CDR1 and CDR2 (germline): ENHRY, SYGVKD. Trimming cost V 10 bases and J 2 bases, with 18 bases left between them. The chain's CDR3 is CATSSDLPPYEQYF. CDR3 bases: TGTGCCACCTCCTCGGACCTACCTCCCTACGAGCAGTACTTC.

The CDR3 reads CASTSVLGGPNTEAFF. The CDR3 nucleotides read TGTGCCAGCACCTCCGTTCTTGGGGGTCCGAACACTGAAGCTTTCTTT. The gene calls are TRBV28 and TRBJ1-1; D possibly corresponds to TRBD1 (5 bases). Looked up from germline, CDR1 is MDHEN and CDR2 is SYDVKM. CDR3 length: 16 amino acids. The V gene lost 7 bases and the J gene lost 1 base, with 19 bases spanning the gap. Combining the CDR3 with reference TRBV28 and TRBJ1-1 gives the whole variable domain DVKVTQSSRYLVKRTGEKVFLECVQDMDHENMFWYRQDPGLGLRLIYFSYDVKMKEKGDIPEGYSVSREKKERFSLILESASTNQTSMYLCASTSVLGGPNTEAFFGQGTRLTVV.

There are many counts of this clonotype. The chain combines TRBV12-3 or TRBV12-4 with TRBJ2-7; possible D gene TRBD1, 5 bases. V dropped 5 bases and J dropped 3 bases, with 14 bases sitting between them. This CDR3 spans 14 amino acids. The CDR3 loop reads CASSLDSYNYEQYF. The CDR3 DNA sequence: TGTGCCAGCAGTCTCGACAGCTATAACTACGAGCAGTACTTC.

The chain couples TRBV12-3 or TRBV12-4 to TRBJ1-3; D gene ambiguous. V was cut by 5 bases and J by 0 bases, with 2 bases left in between. CDR3 length: 12 amino acids. CDR3 protein: CASSLSGNTIYF. The CDR3 DNA reads as TGTGCCAGCAGTCTCTCTGGAAACACCATATATTTT.

This clonotype was seen many times. The gene calls are TRBV12-3 or TRBV12-4 and TRBJ2-3; D unclear. V was pared by 3 bases and J by 8 bases, with 15 bases between. The CDR3 is 14 amino acids. This CDR3 is CASSLGISYGTQYF. CDR3 sequence (DNA): TGTGCCAGCAGTTTGGGTATCTCGTATGGTACGCAGTATTTT.